What follows are 7 T cell receptor beta chains derived from one specimen sequenced in a study of human T cells and chemical hapten exposure. Each CDR3 protein gets one entry after TCRdb re-called the RACE reads with MiXCR. The table records approximately 350,000 distinct CDR3 sequences, 6% to 7% of them present only once. Indicated time point: patch test 2, 6 weeks after DPC sensitization. Treatment denoted: therapeutic diphenylcyclopropenone sensitization with weekly scalp DPC. The sample in question was whole blood, obtained in connection with sensitization to the hapten diphenylcyclopropenone (DPC). All receptors come from a woman younger than 35 with alopecia areata. Some clones in this sample may be carry-over from other donors' samples.

This clonotype has at least ten counts. In nucleotides, the CDR3 is TGTGCCAGCACCCGAGAAGGAAATCAGCCCCAGCATTTT. Encoded protein: CASTREGNQPQHF. This chain joins TRBV7-9 and TRBJ1-5; D ambiguous. Germline CDR1 SEHNR, CDR2 FQNEAQ (reference sequence). V was trimmed by 7 bases and J by 4 bases, leaving 11 bases between them. CDR3 size: 13 residues.

This clonotype was counted ten times or more. In nucleotides, the CDR3 is TGTGCCAGCAGTGAAGGGACTATAAACACCGGGGAGCTGTTTTTT. Its translation is CASSEGTINTGELFF. This chain links TRBV6-4 with TRBJ2-2; TRBD2 matches 7 bases. The J segment lost 2 bases and the V segment lost 3 bases, leaving 3 bases of the junction unmatched. CDR1 and CDR2 (germline): MRHNA, SNTAGT. This CDR3 region has 15 residues.

This clonotype has just a few counts. This sequence joins TRBV5-1 and TRBJ1-1; 8 nucleotides line up with TRBD1. Germline loops: CDR1 SGHRS, CDR2 YFSETQ. With 4 bases clipped from V and 3 bases from J, the junction kept 23 bases outside the gene matches. This CDR3 contains 20 residues. The chain's CDR3 is CASSHPGSSRGQEEYTEAFF. In nucleotides, the CDR3 is TGCGCCAGCAGCCACCCGGGGAGTAGCAGGGGGCAAGAAGAATACACTGAAGCTTTCTTT.

This rearrangement joins TRBV6-2 or TRBV6-3 to TRBJ2-7; D is undetermined. CDR3 length: 13 residues. CDR1 is MNHEY and CDR2 is SVGEGT in the germline V gene. V shed 6 bases and J shed 3 bases, with 12 bases lying between them. The CDR3 sequence: CASSRFGNYEQYF. The DNA of the CDR3 is TGTGCCAGCAGCCGATTCGGCAACTACGAGCAGTACTTC.

The chain links TRBV19 to TRBJ2-3; D not resolved. Between the trimmed V and J ends, which lost 4 bases and 0 bases, there was a span of 8 bases. CDR1 is LNHDA, CDR2 SQIVND, per germline (reference sequence). The CDR3 consists of 14 residues. Here the CDR3 reads CASSKELSTDTQYF. The CDR3 DNA sequence: TGTGCCAGTAGTAAAGAGCTTAGCACAGATACGCAGTATTTT. The whole variable domain, filled in from reference TRBV19 and TRBJ2-3, reads DGGITQSPKYLFRKEGQNVTLSCEQNLNHDAMYWYRQDPGQGLRLIYYSQIVNDFQKGDIAEGYSVSREKKESFPLTVTSAQKNPTAFYLCASSKELSTDTQYFGPGTRLTVL.

Many counts were recorded for this clonotype. This chain joins TRBV20-1 and TRBJ2-7; 8 bases match TRBD1. There are 14 residues in the CDR3. Germline CDR1 DFQATT, CDR2 SNEGSKA (reference sequence). The junction had 7 bases not matched to a gene; V was cut back by 5 bases and J by 1 base. DNA for the CDR3: TGCAGTGCTCGACAGGGGACCGGGTCCTACGAGCAGTACTTC. It is translated as CSARQGTGSYEQYF.

This clonotype has a handful of counts. The chain has TRBV5-1 and TRBJ2-3; 10 bases line up with TRBD2. Losses at the gene ends were 4 bases for V and 2 bases for J; bases not matched to a gene: 4. The CDR3 sequence is 15 residues long. Looked up from germline, CDR1 is SGHRS and CDR2 is YFSETQ. The CDR3 DNA is TGCGCCAGCAGCATAGCGGGGGGCACCACAGATACGCAGTATTTT. Translated, it gives CASSIAGGTTDTQYF.